This T cell receptor beta chain appears in the sequencing data of a study of T-cell memory formation after mild COVID-19. Study information: The TCR clusters were mostly specific to one donor.

TCRdb re-derived calls from the 5' RACE reads in MiXCR, one entry per CDR3 protein. The table includes 200,000 to 250,000 distinct CDR3 sequences, about a sixth detected once. In regard to this clonotype: Its antigen remains unidentified.

Study-level results: Day 15 to 85 contractors were CD4/CD8 balanced; later expanders leaned CD4+. Cross-reactive memory appears to have joined, as suggested by some responding clones showing up in pre-infection memory.

V shed 6 bases and J shed 8 bases, with 8 bases lying between them. The CDR3 runs 11 residues. CDR1 is MDHEN, CDR2 SYDVKM, per germline. This receptor was identified in a man aged 18 to 29 who had mild COVID-19 (a few samples of this study predate the infection). Cell type and time point are not known. Material for sequencing was PBMCs or a T cell subset sorted from them (not recorded which). The rearrangement joins TRBV28 to TRBJ2-1; D unclear. The CDR3 here is CASSPGDEQFF. The CDR3 region has the DNA TGTGCCAGCAGCCCTGGGGATGAGCAGTTCTTC.